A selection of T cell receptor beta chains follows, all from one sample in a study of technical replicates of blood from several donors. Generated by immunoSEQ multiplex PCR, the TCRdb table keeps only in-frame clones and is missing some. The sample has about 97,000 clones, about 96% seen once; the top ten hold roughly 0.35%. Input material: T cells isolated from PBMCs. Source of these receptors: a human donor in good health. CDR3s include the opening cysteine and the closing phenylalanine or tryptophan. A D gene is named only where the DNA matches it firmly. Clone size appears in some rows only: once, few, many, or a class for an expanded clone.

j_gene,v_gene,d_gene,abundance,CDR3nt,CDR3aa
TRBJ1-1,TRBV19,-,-,TGTGCCAGTAGTCCGAGGGGGGGGAAACTTGACACTGAAGCTTTCTTT,CASSPRGGKLDTEAFF
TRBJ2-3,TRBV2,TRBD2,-,TGTGCCAGCAGGGACCGGACTAGCGGGAACACAGATACGCAGTATTTT,CASRDRTSGNTDTQYF
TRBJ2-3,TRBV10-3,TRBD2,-,TGTGCCACCCCGAACCCCCAGGGACTAGCGGGAATGTGCGATACGCAGTATTTT,CATPNPQGLAGMCDTQYF
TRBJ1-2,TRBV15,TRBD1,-,TGTGCCACCAGCGGGCTACAGGGGTTCTCTGGCTACACCTTC,CATSGLQGFSGYTF
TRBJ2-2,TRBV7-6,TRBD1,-,TGTGCCAGCAGCTTAGCGGACAGGGAAACCGGGGAGCTGTTTTTT,CASSLADRETGELFF
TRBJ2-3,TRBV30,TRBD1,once,TGTGCCTGGAGTCTCCGGGACAGGGGCACAGATACGCAGTATTTT,CAWSLRDRGTDTQYF
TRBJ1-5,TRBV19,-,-,TGTGCCAGTAGTATAGTCCTGCACAGTTTCAATCAGCCCCAGCATTTT,CASSIVLHSFNQPQHF
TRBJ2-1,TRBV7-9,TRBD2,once,TGTGCCAGCAGGACTAGCGGTCACAATGAGCAGTTCTTC,CASRTSGHNEQFF
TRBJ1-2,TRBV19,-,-,TGTGCCAGTAACGGCAGGGATAACTATGGCTACACCTTC,CASNGRDNYGYTF
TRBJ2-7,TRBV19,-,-,TGTGCCAGTAGTATAGATCTGGGGACTGTCTCCGAGCAGTACTTC,CASSIDLGTVSEQYF
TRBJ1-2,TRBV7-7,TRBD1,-,TGTGCTAGCAGCTATATCGCCTCCGGGACAGGGAGCTATGGCTACACCTTC,CASSYIASGTGSYGYTF
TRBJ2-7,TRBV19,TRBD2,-,TGTGCCAGTAGTAGCCGCGGGAGTAGGTACGAGCAGTACTTC,CASSSRGSRYEQYF
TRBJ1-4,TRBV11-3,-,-,TGTGCCAGCAGCTCCCCTCCTATTGGTGAAAAACTGTTTTTT,CASSSPPIGEKLFF
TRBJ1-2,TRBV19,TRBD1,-,TGTGCCAGTAGTATAGCACAGGGGGCTAGCGGCTACACCTTC,CASSIAQGASGYTF
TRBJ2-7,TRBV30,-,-,TGTGCCCTGGAGTGCGACTCACTCTACGAGCAGTACTTC,CALECDSLYEQYF
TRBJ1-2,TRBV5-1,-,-,TGCGCCAGCAGTTGGCGGGTTGACTATGGCTACACCTTC,CASSWRVDYGYTF
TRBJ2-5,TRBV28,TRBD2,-,TGTGCCAGCAGTTTCCCGGGACTAGCGGGAGATCAGGAGACCCAGTACTTC,CASSFPGLAGDQETQYF
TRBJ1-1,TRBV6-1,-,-,TGTGCCAGCAGTCCCCTCCTGAACACTGAAGCTTTCTTT,CASSPLLNTEAFF
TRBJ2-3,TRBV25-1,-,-,TGTGCCAGCAGTAGGGAGGTCAGGACAGATACGCAGTATTTT,CASSREVRTDTQYF
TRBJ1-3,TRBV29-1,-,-,TGCAGCGTGAGGGACTCCGGTGACACCATATATTTT,CSVRDSGDTIYF
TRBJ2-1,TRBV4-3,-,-,TGCGCCAGCAGCCAAGAATGGCAGGGCAGCTCCTACAATGAGCAGTTCTTC,CASSQEWQGSSYNEQFF
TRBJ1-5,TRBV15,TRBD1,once,TGTGCCACCAGCGTGGGACAGCCTAATCAGCCCCAGCATTTT,CATSVGQPNQPQHF
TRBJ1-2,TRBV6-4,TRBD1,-,TGTGCCAGCAGTTCGGACAGGGTGTCTGGCTACACCTTC,CASSSDRVSGYTF
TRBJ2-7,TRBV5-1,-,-,TGCGCCAGCAGCCAGCAGGGTAGAGCCTACGAGCAGTACTTC,CASSQQGRAYEQYF
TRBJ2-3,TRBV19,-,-,TGTGCCAGTAGTATTGTGGTAGCGTTCACAGATACGCAGTATTTT,CASSIVVAFTDTQYF
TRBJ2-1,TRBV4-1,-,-,TGCGCCAGCAGCCAAGGTTCTATACAGTTCTTC,CASSQGSIQFF